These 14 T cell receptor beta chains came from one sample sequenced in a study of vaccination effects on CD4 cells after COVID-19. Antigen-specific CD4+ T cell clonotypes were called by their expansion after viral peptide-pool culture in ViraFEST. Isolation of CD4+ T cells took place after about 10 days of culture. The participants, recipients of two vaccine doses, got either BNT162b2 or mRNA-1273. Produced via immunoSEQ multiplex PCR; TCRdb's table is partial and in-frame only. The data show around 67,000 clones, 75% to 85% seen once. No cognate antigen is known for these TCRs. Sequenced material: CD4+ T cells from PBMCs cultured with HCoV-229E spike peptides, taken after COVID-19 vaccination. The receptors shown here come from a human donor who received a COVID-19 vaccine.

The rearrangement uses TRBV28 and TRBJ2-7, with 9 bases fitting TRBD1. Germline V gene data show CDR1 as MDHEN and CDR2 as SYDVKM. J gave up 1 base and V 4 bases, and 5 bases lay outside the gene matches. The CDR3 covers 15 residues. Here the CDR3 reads CASSYSDRGSYEQYV. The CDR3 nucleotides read TGTGCCAGCAGTTACTCGGACAGGGGTTCCTACGAGCAGTACGTC.

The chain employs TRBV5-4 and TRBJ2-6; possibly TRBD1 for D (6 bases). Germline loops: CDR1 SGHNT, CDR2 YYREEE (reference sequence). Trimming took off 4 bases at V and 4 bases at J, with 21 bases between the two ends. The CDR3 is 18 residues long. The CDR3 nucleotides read TGTGCCAGCAGCGTTACCGGGACAAGGTCGAAGGGGGCCAACGTCCTGACTTTC. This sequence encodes CASSVTGTRSKGANVLTF. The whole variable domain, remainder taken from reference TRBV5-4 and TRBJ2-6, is ETGVTQSPTHLIKTRGQQVTLRCSSQSGHNTVSWYQQALGQGPQFIFQYYREEENGRGNFPPRFSGLQFPNYSSELNVNALELDDSALYLCASSVTGTRSKGANVLTFGAGSRLTVL.

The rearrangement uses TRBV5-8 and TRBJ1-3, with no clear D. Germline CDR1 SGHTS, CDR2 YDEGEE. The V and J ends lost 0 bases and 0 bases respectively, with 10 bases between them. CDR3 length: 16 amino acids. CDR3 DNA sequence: TGTGCCAGCAGCTTGGGAAGCTTCAACTCTGGAAACACCATATATTTT. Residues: CASSLGSFNSGNTIYF.

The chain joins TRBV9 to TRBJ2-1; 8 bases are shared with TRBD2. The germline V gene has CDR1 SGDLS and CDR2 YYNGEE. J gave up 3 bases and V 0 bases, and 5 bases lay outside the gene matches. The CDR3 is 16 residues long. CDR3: CASSVAGGGYYNEQFF. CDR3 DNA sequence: TGTGCCAGCAGCGTAGCGGGGGGGGGATACTACAATGAGCAGTTCTTC.

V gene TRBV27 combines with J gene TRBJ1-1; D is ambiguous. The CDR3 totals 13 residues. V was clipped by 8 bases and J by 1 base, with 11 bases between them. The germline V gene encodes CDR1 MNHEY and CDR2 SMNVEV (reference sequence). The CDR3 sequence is CASSLTWNTEAFF. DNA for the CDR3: TGTGCCAGCTCCCTGACGTGGAACACTGAAGCTTTCTTT.

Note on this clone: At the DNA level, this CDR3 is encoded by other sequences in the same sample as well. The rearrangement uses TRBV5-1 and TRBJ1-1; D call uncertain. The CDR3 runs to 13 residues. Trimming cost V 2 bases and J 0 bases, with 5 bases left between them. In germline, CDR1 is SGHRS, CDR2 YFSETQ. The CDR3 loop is CASSFGLNTEAFF. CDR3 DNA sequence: TGCGCCAGCAGCTTCGGTTTGAACACTGAAGCTTTCTTT.

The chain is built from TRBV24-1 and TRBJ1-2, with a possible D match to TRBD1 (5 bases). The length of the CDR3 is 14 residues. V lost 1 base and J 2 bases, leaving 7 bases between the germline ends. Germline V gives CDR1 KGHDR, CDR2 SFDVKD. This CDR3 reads CATSDFRQNYGYTF. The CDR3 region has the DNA TGTGCCACCAGTGATTTTCGACAGAACTATGGCTACACCTTC.

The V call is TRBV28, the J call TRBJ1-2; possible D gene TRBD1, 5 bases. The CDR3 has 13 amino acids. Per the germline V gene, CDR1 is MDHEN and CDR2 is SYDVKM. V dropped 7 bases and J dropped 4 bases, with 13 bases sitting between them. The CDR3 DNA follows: TGTGCCAGCATCCCGGGGGGTGCCTATGGCTACACCTTC. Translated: CASIPGGAYGYTF.

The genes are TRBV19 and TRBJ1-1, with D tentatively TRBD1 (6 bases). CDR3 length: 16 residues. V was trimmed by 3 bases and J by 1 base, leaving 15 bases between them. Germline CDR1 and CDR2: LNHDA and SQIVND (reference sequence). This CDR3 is CASSMGAGEANTEAFF. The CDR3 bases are TGTGCCAGTAGTATGGGGGCAGGAGAGGCGAACACTGAAGCTTTCTTT.

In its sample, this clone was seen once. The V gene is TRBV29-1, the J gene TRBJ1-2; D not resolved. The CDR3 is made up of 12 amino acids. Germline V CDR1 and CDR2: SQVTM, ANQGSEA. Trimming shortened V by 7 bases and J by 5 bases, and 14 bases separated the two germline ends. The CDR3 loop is CSALRAGYGYTF. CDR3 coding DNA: TGCAGCGCTCTGAGGGCTGGTTATGGCTACACCTTC.

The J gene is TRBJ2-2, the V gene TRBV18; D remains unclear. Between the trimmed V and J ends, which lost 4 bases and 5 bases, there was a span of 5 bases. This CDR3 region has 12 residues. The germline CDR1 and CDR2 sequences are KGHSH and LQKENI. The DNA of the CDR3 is TGTGCCAGCTCACGCGTAACCGGGGAGCTGTTTTTT. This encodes CASSRVTGELFF.

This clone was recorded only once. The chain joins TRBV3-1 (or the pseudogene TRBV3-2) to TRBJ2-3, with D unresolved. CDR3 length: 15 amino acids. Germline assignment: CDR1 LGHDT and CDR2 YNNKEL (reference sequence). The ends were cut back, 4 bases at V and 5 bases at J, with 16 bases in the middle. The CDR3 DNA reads TGTGCCAGCAGCCCTCCTGTTGGGGTGAGAGATACGCAGTATTTT. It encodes CASSPPVGVRDTQYF.

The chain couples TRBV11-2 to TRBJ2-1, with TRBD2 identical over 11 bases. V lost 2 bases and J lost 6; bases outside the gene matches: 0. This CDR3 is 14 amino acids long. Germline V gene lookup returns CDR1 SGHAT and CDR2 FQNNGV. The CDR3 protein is CASSLTSGGNEQFF. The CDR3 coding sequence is TGTGCCAGCAGCTTAACTAGCGGGGGCAATGAGCAGTTCTTC.

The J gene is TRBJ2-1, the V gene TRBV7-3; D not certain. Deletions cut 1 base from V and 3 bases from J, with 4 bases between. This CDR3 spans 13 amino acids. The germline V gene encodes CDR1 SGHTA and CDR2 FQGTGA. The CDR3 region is CASSLKGYNEQFF. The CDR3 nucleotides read TGTGCCAGCAGCTTAAAGGGCTACAATGAGCAGTTCTTC.